Listed below are T cell receptor beta chains from one sample, sequenced in a study of shared clonotypes between healthy human individuals. Data came from immunoSEQ multiplex PCR; TCRdb stores just in-frame clones and leaves some out. Of about 1.5 million clones in the sample, about 96% were seen once. Sequenced input: naive CD4+ T cells sorted from blood. The receptors were sampled from a man younger than 45 in good health. CDR3s include the opening cysteine and the closing phenylalanine or tryptophan. The D gene is left open where the match is weak. Not every row has a clone size; where given, it reads once, few, many or a size class.

d_call,v_call,clone_size,j_call,cdr3_nt,cdr3_aa
NA,TRBV9,NA,TRBJ2-3,TGTGCCAGCAGCGCCGGGAGTTTAGATACGCAGTATTTT,CASSAGSLDTQYF
TRBD1,TRBV12-5,NA,TRBJ2-1,TGTGCTAGTGTCCTCTCCGGGACAGGGCGCAATGAGCAGTTCTTC,CASVLSGTGRNEQFF
TRBD1,TRBV7-9,NA,TRBJ2-5,TGTGCCAGCAGCATAGGGACAGGGCGAGGAGGGGTCCAGTACTTC,CASSIGTGRGGVQYF
TRBD1,TRBV6-5,NA,TRBJ1-2,TGTGCCAGCAGTTCCCGCGGGGACAGTCTCTATGGCTACACCTTC,CASSSRGDSLYGYTF
NA,TRBV7-2,NA,TRBJ2-1,TGTGCCAGCAGCTTAGTAGGCAATGAGCAGTTCTTC,CASSLVGNEQFF
TRBD1,TRBV27,NA,TRBJ1-1,TGTGCCAGCAGTAAAGGGACAGAGGGGGACCTGATGAACACTGAAGCTTTCTTT,CASSKGTEGDLMNTEAFF
NA,TRBV27,NA,TRBJ1-3,TGTGCCAGCAGTTTACTGCCCCTGGATGGAAACACCATATATTTT,CASSLLPLDGNTIYF
TRBD1,TRBV10-3,NA,TRBJ1-5,TGTGCCATCAGTGACCGCCCCGACGGACAGGGCGCTCAGCCCCAGCATTTT,CAISDRPDGQGAQPQHF
TRBD1,TRBV6-6,NA,TRBJ1-5,TGTGCCAGCAGTCTTCGAGAGACAGGGCGTCAGCCCCAGCATTTT,CASSLRETGRQPQHF
NA,TRBV7-3,NA,TRBJ1-1,TGTGCCAGCAGCTTAGCGACAGGAACGAACACTGAAGCTTTCTTT,CASSLATGTNTEAFF
TRBD1,TRBV28,NA,TRBJ1-2,TGTGCCAGCCAAGGGACAGGGGTAGGCTACACCTTC,CASQGTGVGYTF
NA,TRBV5-4,once,TRBJ2-3,TGTGCCAGCAGCCAAGGCGGCCCCACAGATACGCAGTATTTT,CASSQGGPTDTQYF
NA,TRBV7-2,once,TRBJ2-3,TGTGCCAGCAGCTTTGTCCGCACAGATACGCAGTATTTT,CASSFVRTDTQYF
NA,TRBV5-1,NA,TRBJ2-7,TGCGCCAGCAGCTTGGTGGAGGGGGGACACTACGAGCAGTACTTC,CASSLVEGGHYEQYF
NA,TRBV27,NA,TRBJ1-2,TGTGCCAGCATTGGGGGGGCTGGTGGCTACACCTTC,CASIGGAGGYTF
NA,TRBV28,NA,TRBJ1-5,TGTGCCAGCAGTTTGTGGGGGCAACTCACGGGGCCCCAGCATTTT,CASSLWGQLTGPQHF
NA,TRBV18,NA,TRBJ2-1,TGTGCCAGTACGATCGGGGGCGGTGAGCAGTTCTTC,CASTIGGGEQFF
NA,TRBV6-5,NA,TRBJ1-5,TGTGCCAGCAGCCAGAGCGTCGGGTCGGATGAGCCCCAGCATTTT,CASSQSVGSDEPQHF
TRBD2,TRBV5-1,NA,TRBJ2-1,TGCGCCAGCAGCTTGGGTGGACTAGCGGGTTACAATGAGCAGTTCTTC,CASSLGGLAGYNEQFF
NA,TRBV18,NA,TRBJ2-5,TGTGCCAGCTCACCAGGGGGGAGCGAGACCCAGTACTTC,CASSPGGSETQYF
NA,TRBV19,NA,TRBJ2-1,TGTGCCAGTAGTAGACTAGACTCCTACAATGAGCAGTTCTTC,CASSRLDSYNEQFF
NA,TRBV25-1,NA,TRBJ2-3,TGTGCCAGCAGTGAAATAAGGGTATGGGGAGATACGCAGTATTTT,CASSEIRVWGDTQYF
NA,TRBV6-6,NA,TRBJ2-7,TGTGCCAGCACTCCGGGGTTAACCTACGAGCAGTACTTC,CASTPGLTYEQYF
NA,TRBV14,NA,TRBJ2-7,TGTGCCAGCAGCCAAAACAGTGAAGTTACCCCCTACGAGCAGTACTTC,CASSQNSEVTPYEQYF
NA,TRBV18,NA,TRBJ2-2,TGTGCCAGCTCAACCGGGACGAACACCGGGGAGCTGTTTTTT,CASSTGTNTGELFF
NA,TRBV28,NA,TRBJ2-7,TGTGCCAGCAGTGGGGTGCATACCTACGAGCAGTACTTC,CASSGVHTYEQYF
NA,TRBV27,NA,TRBJ2-7,TGTGCCAGCAGAGGCTTCTACGAGCAGTACTTC,CASRGFYEQYF
NA,TRBV28,NA,TRBJ2-5,TGTGCCAGCAGTACAGGGCTTCGGGAGACCCAGTACTTC,CASSTGLRETQYF
NA,TRBV28,NA,TRBJ1-4,TGTGCCCACCGGGACACCTCGGATGGGGAAAAACTGTTTTTT,CAHRDTSDGEKLFF
TRBD2,TRBV2,NA,TRBJ2-3,TGTGCCAGCAGTGAAGGTTTGGTAGCGGGAGCAACAGATACGCAGTATTTT,CASSEGLVAGATDTQYF
NA,TRBV21-1,NA,TRBJ1-3,TGTGCCAGCAGTCTCCGTTACGCTAGCTCTGGAAACACCATATATTTT,CASSLRYASSGNTIYF
TRBD2,TRBV7-8,NA,TRBJ2-7,TGTGCCACCAGCGGACTAGCGGGCCTCCACGAGCAGTACTTC,CATSGLAGLHEQYF
TRBD2,TRBV25-1,NA,TRBJ2-7,TGTGCCAGCAGTAGACTAGCGGGAGCCTACGAGCAGTACTTC,CASSRLAGAYEQYF
TRBD1,TRBV27,NA,TRBJ1-2,TGTGCCAGCAGTGCGAACCCCGGGACAGGCTATGGCTACACCTTC,CASSANPGTGYGYTF
TRBD1,TRBV30,once,TRBJ1-1,TGTGCCTGGAGTGTTCAGGGGGCACCGAACACTGAAGCTTTCTTT,CAWSVQGAPNTEAFF
TRBD2,TRBV9,NA,TRBJ2-1,TGTGCCAGCAGCGTAGATAGCGGGAGGTTCAATGAGCAGTTCTTC,CASSVDSGRFNEQFF
TRBD2,TRBV5-1,NA,TRBJ2-5,TGCGCCAGCAGCCTCTTAGCGGAAGCGGGGGAGCAGTACTTC,CASSLLAEAGEQYF
TRBD2,TRBV19,NA,TRBJ2-3,TGTGCCAGTAGTATAGCTGGCGGGAGGCCGTTCATTGAAGATACGCAGTATTTT,CASSIAGGRPFIEDTQYF
TRBD2,TRBV18,NA,TRBJ2-7,TGTGCCAGCTCACCGCCCAGCGGGAGAGCGTCCTACGAGCAGTACTTC,CASSPPSGRASYEQYF
NA,TRBV20-1,NA,TRBJ2-7,TGCAGTGCTAGCGAGCAGTACTTC,CSASEQYF
TRBD1,TRBV18,NA,TRBJ2-2,TGTGCCAGCTCACCGCTCGGGACAGGGGTTCGGGCCGGGGAGCTGTTTTTT,CASSPLGTGVRAGELFF
TRBD2,TRBV27,NA,TRBJ2-2,TGTGCCAGCAGCCCTTTTTCGGGACTAGCGGGAGACACCGGGGAGCTGTTTTTT,CASSPFSGLAGDTGELFF